A single sample is the source of the 15 T cell receptor delta chains below, sequenced in a study of gamma-delta T cells after stem cell transplantation. TCRdb re-analyzed the RT-PCR reads via CATT. The sample lists around 2,600 delta-chain clones, 3% to 3.5% occurring once. The sequenced sample consisted of gamma-delta T cells. Receptors were obtained from a human donor. It is not recorded whose cells these are; they may come from a transplant donor.

This clone turned up a few times. A much more abundant neighbour one base away suggests this may be a read error. The same CDR3 also results from other DNA sequences found in this sample. The gene calls are TRDV2 and TRDJ1; maybe TRDD3 (5 bases). V was pared by 0 bases and J by 9 bases, with 19 bases between. CDR3 length equals 15 residues. Germline V CDR1 and CDR2: GEAIGNYY, EKD. The CDR3 sequence: CACDTLNGGSDELIF. DNA of the CDR3: TGTGCCTGTGACACCCTCAACGGGGGGTCGGATGAACTCATCTTT.

In its sample, this clone ranks as medium-sized. The chain links TRDV2 to TRDJ3; 9 nucleotides match TRDD3. Germline CDR1 and CDR2: GEAIGNYY and EKD. The CDR3 length is 19 residues. The trim removed 4 bases at V and 2 bases at J, leaving 11 bases unmatched. The CDR3 sequence is CACDKAGGLATWDTRQMFF. The CDR3 DNA reads as TGTGCCTGTGATAAAGCTGGGGGATTGGCCACCTGGGACACCCGACAGATGTTTTTC.

To note about this clone: It may be a read error: a sequence one base away is much more abundant. This chain links TRDV2 with TRDJ1; 8 nucleotides agree with TRDD3. CDR1 is GEAIGNYY, CDR2 EKD, per germline. This CDR3 is 21 amino acids long. CDR3 DNA: TGTGCCCGTGACACGTTGAGTTCCTCCATTACTGGGGGTCCGCCTGGGGATAAACTCATCTTT. Its translation is CARDTLSSSITGGPPGDKLIF.

Only a few counts were recorded for this clone. TCRdb's protein for this DNA is that of a much larger clone and differs from the translation at residue 8, likely a read error; the protein shown is the DNA translation. The V call is TRDV2, the J call TRDJ1; the D is unclear. Germline loops: CDR1 GEAIGNYY, CDR2 EKD. This CDR3 has 20 residues. V dropped 0 bases and J dropped 0 bases, with 25 bases sitting between them. Here the CDR3 reads CACDTVGPNPDIKYTDKLIF. DNA for the CDR3: TGTGCCTGTGACACCGTCGGACCAAATCCAGATATCAAGTACACCGATAAACTCATCTTT.

On this clone itself: TCRdb lists the protein of a much larger clone for this DNA, which differs at residue 5, so this is likely a read error; the protein given here is translated from the DNA itself. The rearrangement joins TRDV2 to TRDJ1; 8 bases agree with TRDD3. The CDR3 length is 19 residues. CDR1 and CDR2 from the germline V gene are GEAIGNYY and EKD. J was trimmed by 0 bases and V by 3 bases; bases with no gene match: 17. As DNA, the CDR3 is TGTGCCTGTGACCGCCTTCGGGGAGAGGGGGATATGTACACCGATAAACTCATCTTT. Encoded protein: CACDRLRGEGDMYTDKLIF.

The rearrangement joins TRDV2 to TRDJ1, with 9 bases identical to TRDD3. The CDR3 sequence is 17 residues long. Trimming cost V 1 base and J 2 bases; bases outside gene matches: 10. CDR1 is GEAIGNYY, CDR2 EKD, per germline. The DNA of the CDR3 is TGTGCCTGTGACACGGTATCTGGGGATACGCGAACCGATAAACTCATCTTT. It specifies CACDTVSGDTRTDKLIF.

The chain is built from TRDV2 and TRDJ1, with 11 bases aligning to TRDD3. This CDR3 has 17 residues. V gave up 1 base and J gave up 1 base; unmatched junction bases: 7. Germline-derived CDR1 and CDR2 are GEAIGNYY and EKD. This CDR3 is CACDTVLGDKVTDKLIF. CDR3 coding DNA: TGTGCCTGTGACACAGTACTGGGGGATAAGGTCACCGATAAACTCATCTTT.

As for this clone: TCRdb assigns this DNA the protein of a much larger clone, which departs from its translation at residue 5; this likely reflects a read error, and the protein shown comes from translating the DNA. As DNA, the CDR3 is TGTGCCTGTGACACCATTTTACTGGGGGACAGGGGCCCTAACACCGATAAACTCATCTTT. Translation: CACDTILLGDRGPNTDKLIF. The chain combines TRDV2 with TRDJ1; the match to TRDD3 covers 9 bases. Germline CDR1 reads GEAIGNYY; CDR2 reads EKD. The CDR3 has 20 residues. Germline trimming cut 0 bases from V and 0 bases from J; bases unmatched to any gene: 16.

This clone was seen only a few times. The mismatch at residue 5 between this DNA's translation and the TCRdb protein of a much larger clone likely reflects a read error; the protein shown is translated from the DNA. The V and J genes are TRDV2 and TRDJ1; TRDD3 aligns across 10 bases. Per germline, CDR1 GEAIGNYY and CDR2 EKD. This CDR3 is 20 amino acids long. J gave up 0 bases and V 3 bases, and 18 bases lay outside the gene matches. The CDR3 here is CACDAVGTGGSRFNTDKLIF. The CDR3 DNA follows: TGTGCCTGTGACGCCGTCGGAACTGGGGGATCTAGATTCAACACCGATAAACTCATCTTT.

Points on this clone: A far larger clone is just one base off, so this is likely a read error. J is TRDJ3 and V is TRDV2; TRDD3 matches at 12 bases. This CDR3 has 22 residues. The germline CDR1 and CDR2 sequences are GEAIGNYY and EKD. CDR3 loop: CACDRVLGDTDKSSRDTRQMFF. The CDR3 nucleotides read TGTGCCTGTGACAGAGTACTGGGGGATACCGATAAAAGCTCCCGGGACACCCGACAGATGTTTTTC.

This clone was detected only a few times. Possible read error: a much larger clone is one base away. The same CDR3 also results from other DNA sequences found in this sample. V gene TRDV2 combines with J gene TRDJ1; 10 bases are a match to TRDD3. CDR3 length equals 15 residues. The V gene end was trimmed by 3 bases and the J gene end by 5 bases; junction bases not matched to a gene: 8. CDR1 and CDR2 (germline): GEAIGNYY, EKD. CDR3 loop: CACDSLGDRGDKLIF. CDR3 coding DNA: TGTGCCTGTGACTCGCTGGGGGATAGAGGGGATAAACTCATCTTT.

This clone occurred a few times. A clone one base away is much larger, so this may be a read error. Other DNA sequences in this sample translate to the same CDR3. V is TRDV2 and J is TRDJ1; 9 positions match TRDD3. Germline values: CDR1 GEAIGNYY, CDR2 EKD. The CDR3 spans 16 residues. CDR3 protein: CACDTLLGENTDKLIF. The CDR3 bases are TGTGCCTGTGACACCTTACTGGGGGAAAACACCGATAAACTCATTTTT.

For this clone: Since a much larger clone is just one base distant, this may be a read error. Other DNA variants within this sample encode the same CDR3. This chain connects TRDV2 to TRDJ1; 7 bases agree with TRDD3. Germline CDR1 reads GEAIGNYY; CDR2 reads EKD. The CDR3 spans 16 residues. In nucleotides, the CDR3 is TGTGCCTGCGACACTCTGGGGGCCCACTACACCGATAAACTCATCTTT. Protein product: CACDTLGAHYTDKLIF.

By proportion, this clone is large (0.1 to 1%). The gene calls are TRDV2 and TRDJ1; 8 nucleotides match TRDD3. The CDR3 has 19 residues. The germline gives CDR1 GEAIGNYY, CDR2 EKD. The V and J ends lost 1 base and 2 bases, in that order; junction bases with no gene match: 17. The DNA of the CDR3 is TGTGCCTGTGACACGGTGACTGGGGGTTCCCCGGAGAGGACCGATAAACTCATCTTT. This encodes CACDTVTGGSPERTDKLIF.

This clone was counted a few times. This DNA translates differently at residue 9 from the TCRdb protein, which is that of a much larger clone; a read error is likely, and the protein shown is the DNA's own translation. This CDR3 reads CACDAIVGGTAGLKKLIF. The CDR3 DNA sequence: TGTGCCTGTGACGCCATTGTAGGGGGTACGGCAGGGTTGAAAAAACTCATCTTT. V gene TRDV2 combines with J gene TRDJ1; perhaps TRDD3 as D (5 bases). V gave up 3 bases and J gave up 8 bases, with 30 bases separating them. CDR3 length: 18 residues. CDR1 is GEAIGNYY and CDR2 is EKD in the germline V gene.